The 23 T cell receptor beta chains presented below share a single source sample, sequenced in a study of T cells after yellow fever vaccination. TCRdb recomputed calls from the 5' RACE reads with MiXCR, one row per CDR3 protein. The sample gives about 170,000 distinct CDR3 sequences, 11% of which show up once; 36% is in the top ten. Sequenced here: CD8+ T cells sorted from PBMCs, sampled 15 days after the yellow fever booster vaccination. All receptors derive from a man in his late teens or twenties who received the YFV17D yellow fever vaccine.

The CDR3 DNA is TGCAGTGCTAGAGATCGAGAGGGGAGGCTTAATTCACCCCTCCACTTT. The encoded protein is CSARDREGRLNSPLHF. The chain combines TRBV20-1 with TRBJ1-6, with a tentative D call TRBD1 (5 bases). The V gene lost 0 bases and the J gene lost 6 bases, with 15 bases spanning the gap. The CDR3 covers 16 residues. Germline values: CDR1 DFQATT, CDR2 SNEGSKA (reference sequence).

The CDR3 region is CASSYPPRAAEQYF. The CDR3 DNA reads TGTGCCAGCAGTTATCCCCCCAGGGCAGCCGAGCAGTACTTC. This chain joins TRBV6-6 and TRBJ2-7; the D gene is possibly TRBD1 (5 bases). Germline CDR1 and CDR2: MNHNY and SVGAGI (reference sequence). CDR3 length: 14 residues. The V end was cut by 3 bases, the J end by 6 bases, with 15 bases between.

The rearrangement links TRBV6-5 to TRBJ2-1; 9 bases agree with TRBD1. The V segment lost 0 bases and the J segment 7 bases; nucleotides outside the gene matches: 10. The CDR3 has 17 residues. Germline CDR1 MNHEY, CDR2 SVGAGI. The CDR3 DNA reads as TGTGCCAGCAGTTACTCGGAGGACGGGACAGGGTCAAATGAGCAGTTCTTC. Translated, it gives CASSYSEDGTGSNEQFF.

The chain is built from TRBV6-5 and TRBJ2-7; D gene ambiguous. Between the trimmed V and J ends, which lost 0 bases and 1 base, there was a span of 13 bases. The CDR3 covers 16 residues. Germline V gene sequence: CDR1 MNHEY, CDR2 SVGAGI. CDR3 residues: CASSYSSVSDSYEQYF. CDR3 in DNA: TGTGCCAGCAGTTACTCGAGCGTTTCAGATTCCTACGAGCAGTACTTC.

This chain uses TRBV28 with TRBJ2-5, with 8 positions matching TRBD1. Germline-derived CDR1 and CDR2 are MDHEN and SYDVKM. V gave up 0 bases and J gave up 4 bases; unmatched junction bases: 4. CDR3 length: 15 residues. The CDR3: CASSLWGRGRETQYF. The CDR3 DNA sequence: TGTGCCAGCAGTTTATGGGGCAGGGGGCGAGAGACCCAGTACTTC.

This clonotype has more than one count but fewer than ten. The rearrangement links TRBV12-3 or TRBV12-4 to TRBJ1-5; weak D call: TRBD1 (6 bases). The CDR3 runs 15 residues. Deletions cut 3 bases from V and 2 bases from J, with 11 bases between. This CDR3 is CASSFGAGGNQPQHF. Written as DNA, the CDR3 is TGTGCCAGCAGTTTTGGGGCAGGGGGCAATCAGCCCCAGCATTTT.

The sample holds many counts of this clonotype. V and J are TRBV27 and TRBJ2-1; the match to TRBD1 covers 8 bases. Unmatched junction bases numbered 13, after V lost 8 bases and J lost 4 bases. The CDR3 is 16 amino acids. From germline, CDR1 is MNHEY and CDR2 SMNVEV (reference sequence). The CDR3: CASQPFRDRSYNEQFF. In DNA, the CDR3 is TGTGCCAGCCAACCCTTCCGGGACAGGAGTTACAATGAGCAGTTCTTC.

This clonotype has more than one count but fewer than ten. This chain connects TRBV5-6 to TRBJ2-1, with D possibly TRBD2 on 7 matching bases. This CDR3 is built from 16 residues. V was shortened by 3 bases and J by 9 bases, with 22 bases between the two germline ends. Germline V gene data show CDR1 as SGHDT and CDR2 as YYEEEE. CDR3 loop: CASSSPRTREDSEQFF. CDR3 coding DNA: TGTGCCAGCAGCTCCCCCCGGACACGGGAGGACAGTGAGCAGTTCTTC.

This clonotype was counted only a few times. The CDR3 spells CASSRGLATMYNEQFF. CDR3 nucleotide sequence: TGTGCCAGCAGTCGCGGACTAGCGACGATGTACAATGAGCAGTTCTTC. The genes are TRBV12-3 or TRBV12-4 and TRBJ2-1; 9 bases align to TRBD2. The CDR3 is 16 residues long. V gave up 5 bases and J gave up 4 bases; unmatched junction bases: 9.

A few counts support this clonotype. In nucleotides, the CDR3 is TGTGCCAGCAGCTTCACAGGGGCAGCACCCCTCCACTTT. Translating gives CASSFTGAAPLHF. The chain couples TRBV7-6 to TRBJ1-6, with 7 bases fitting TRBD1. V trimming: 3 bases; J trimming: 11 bases; junction bases outside the gene matches: 4. Germline loops: CDR1 SGHVS, CDR2 FNYEAQ. The CDR3 has 13 amino acids.

In this sample, this clonotype turned up many times. The V call is TRBV4-3, the J call TRBJ2-7; D is ambiguous. Germline V CDR1 and CDR2: LGHNA, YSLEER. With 0 bases removed from V and 3 bases from J, the gap between germline ends came to 12 bases. This CDR3 has 15 residues. For the CDR3, the DNA is TGCGCCAGCAGCCAAGACTCTTCCCTCAGCTACGAGCAGTACTTC. Translating it yields CASSQDSSLSYEQYF.

The rearrangement links TRBV27 to TRBJ2-7; either TRBD1 or TRBD2 may fit D (5 bases each). The germline V gene has CDR1 MNHEY and CDR2 SMNVEV (reference sequence). V was shortened by 2 bases and J by 4 bases, with 12 bases between the two germline ends. The CDR3 consists of 14 residues. CDR3 residues: CASSLGAGRYEQYF. DNA of the CDR3: TGTGCCAGCAGTTTAGGTGCAGGGAGATACGAGCAGTACTTC.

In its sample, this clonotype was seen a few times. The gene calls are TRBV6-5 and TRBJ1-5; 7 bases are shared with TRBD1. Germline assignment: CDR1 MNHEY and CDR2 SVGAGI. The CDR3 is made up of 14 amino acids. The ends lost 5 bases at V and 3 bases at J; junction bases unmatched: 4. CDR3 sequence (DNA): TGTGCCAGCAGTCCGGGACAGCCCAATCAGCCCCAGCATTTT. Protein sequence: CASSPGQPNQPQHF.

The V gene is TRBV18, the J gene TRBJ2-7, with 11 bases identical to TRBD1. The germline gives CDR1 KGHSH, CDR2 LQKENI. Trimming cost V 3 bases and J 5 bases; bases outside gene matches: 12. The CDR3 loop spans 17 amino acids. CDR3 nucleotide sequence: TGTGCCAGCTCACCCATCGGACCGGGACAGGGGGTCGACGAGCAGTACTTC. It yields the protein CASSPIGPGQGVDEQYF.

This clonotype has a handful of counts. V usage is TRBV7-8 and J usage is TRBJ2-7; TRBD1 is a possible D gene (6 bases). The V gene's germline CDR1 is SGHVS and CDR2 FQNEAQ. Trimming pared 5 bases from V and 4 bases from J, leaving 9 bases between. This CDR3 is 12 amino acids long. The CDR3 protein is CASSATGYEQYV. The CDR3, as DNA: TGTGCCAGCAGCGCAACAGGGTACGAGCAGTACGTC.

This clonotype was observed a few times. The rearrangement uses TRBV7-2 and TRBJ2-3; 12 positions agree with TRBD2. The CDR3 contains 15 residues. V gave up 5 bases and J gave up 6 bases; unmatched junction bases: 6. Germline V CDR1 and CDR2: SGHTA, FQGNSA. Written as DNA, the CDR3 is TGTGCCAGCAGCCCTCTAGCGGGGGGGGGCGATACGCAGTATTTT. Translated, it gives CASSPLAGGGDTQYF.

V is TRBV11-2 and J is TRBJ2-7; D is undetermined. The ends were cut back, 0 bases at V and 4 bases at J, with 10 bases in the middle. Germline V CDR1 and CDR2: SGHAT, FQNNGV. The CDR3 sequence is 14 residues long. CDR3 sequence (DNA): TGTGCCAGCAGCTTAGAACACCGTCGGTACGAGCAGTACTTC. This gives the protein CASSLEHRRYEQYF.

This sequence joins TRBV27 and TRBJ2-2, with a tentative D call TRBD2 (6 bases). Germline V lookup: CDR1 MNHEY, CDR2 SMNVEV (reference sequence). The V gene lost 6 bases and the J gene lost 3 bases, with 17 bases spanning the gap. The length of the CDR3 is 16 residues. The CDR3 DNA is TGTGCCAGCAGGATACTGGGGGGAGTTGACACCGGGGAGCTGTTTTTT. It specifies CASRILGGVDTGELFF.

This sequence joins TRBV7-6 and TRBJ2-2; TRBD1 matches 9 bases. J was trimmed by 10 bases and V by 4 bases; bases with no gene match: 7. There are 14 residues in the CDR3. CDR1 and CDR2 from the germline V gene are SGHVS and FNYEAQ. The CDR3 region is CASSWTGVHEELFF. CDR3 nucleotide sequence: TGTGCCAGCAGCTGGACAGGGGTGCACGAGGAGCTGTTTTTT.

In this sample, this clonotype turned up a few times. The V and J genes are TRBV6-5 and TRBJ2-2; 10 bases are shared with TRBD1. Trimming cost V 2 bases and J 0 bases; bases outside gene matches: 0. Germline assignment: CDR1 MNHEY and CDR2 SVGAGI. The CDR3 spans 16 residues. CDR3 in DNA: TGTGCCAGCAGTTACGGGACAGGGGCGAACACCGGGGAGCTGTTTTTT. Its translation is CASSYGTGANTGELFF.

This clonotype was seen a few times. The J gene is TRBJ1-1, the V gene TRBV7-3; no reliable D call. The CDR3 totals 12 residues. Germline assignment: CDR1 SGHTA and CDR2 FQGTGA. The V gene lost 5 bases and the J gene lost 3 bases, with 7 bases spanning the gap. The CDR3 nucleotides read TGTGCCAGCAGCAAGGATTACACTGAAGCTTTCTTT. This translates into CASSKDYTEAFF.

J is TRBJ2-2 and V is TRBV9, with TRBD1 matching 7 bases. Unmatched junction bases numbered 11, after V lost 3 bases and J lost 6 bases. The CDR3 totals 16 residues. CDR1 is SGDLS and CDR2 is YYNGEE in the germline V gene. Here the CDR3 DNA reads TGTGCCAGCAGCGGACCGACAGGGACGGCGGCCGGGGAGCTGTTTTTT. Translating gives CASSGPTGTAAGELFF.

This chain links TRBV7-3 with TRBJ2-5; maybe TRBD2 (5 bases). The V gene's germline CDR1 is SGHTA and CDR2 FQGTGA. V lost 5 bases to trimming and J lost 4 bases, with 20 bases between them. The CDR3 has 16 amino acids. The CDR3 here is CASSPGWGADGETQYF. CDR3 DNA: TGTGCCAGCAGCCCCGGATGGGGAGCTGACGGAGAGACCCAGTACTTC.